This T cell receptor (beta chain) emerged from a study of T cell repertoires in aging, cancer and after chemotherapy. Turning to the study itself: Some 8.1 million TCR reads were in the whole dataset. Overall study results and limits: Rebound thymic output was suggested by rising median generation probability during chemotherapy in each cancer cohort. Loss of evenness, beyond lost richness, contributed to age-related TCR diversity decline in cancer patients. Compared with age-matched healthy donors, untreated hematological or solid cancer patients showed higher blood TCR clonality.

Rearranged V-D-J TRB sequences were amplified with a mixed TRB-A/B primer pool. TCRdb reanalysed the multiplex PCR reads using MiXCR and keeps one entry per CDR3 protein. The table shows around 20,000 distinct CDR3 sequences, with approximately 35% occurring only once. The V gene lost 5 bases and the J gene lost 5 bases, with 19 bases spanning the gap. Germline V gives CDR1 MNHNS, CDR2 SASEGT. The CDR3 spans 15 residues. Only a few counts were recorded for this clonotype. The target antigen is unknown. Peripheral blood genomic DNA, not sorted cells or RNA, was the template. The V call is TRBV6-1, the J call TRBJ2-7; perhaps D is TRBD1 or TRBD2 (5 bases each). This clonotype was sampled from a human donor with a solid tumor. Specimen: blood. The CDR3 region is CASSPGTLAWDEQYF. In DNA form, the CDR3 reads TGTGCCAGCAGTCCCGGGACCCTGGCATGGGACGAGCAGTACTTC.